This T cell receptor (beta chain) was identified in a study of graft-versus-host responses after intestinal transplantation. Across the study: Induction with anti-thymocyte globulin, then tacrolimus and steroids for roughly three years, was given to all recipients.

Study findings and constraints: In recipient marrow, GvH clones were found, and some appeared first in ileum or blood. Clonal ratios of graft-versus-host to host-versus-graft in allografts were high for patients exhibiting graft-donor T cell macrochimerism.

The assay was immunoSEQ multiplex PCR, and TCRdb's table has in-frame clones only and misses some. The sample includes 65,000 to 90,000 clones, roughly 90% of them seen just once. In regard to this clone: Antigen specificity is unknown.

This clonotype was obtained from a human donor who was the organ donor for an intestinal transplant. Sequences were derived from unstimulated CD8+ T cells sorted from spleen or lymph node cells, sampled before transplant.

In DNA form, the CDR3 reads TGTGCCAGTGGGAGTAATTTGGGATACAATGAGCAGTTCTTC. It yields the protein CASGSNLGYNEQFF. The V call is TRBV27, the J call TRBJ2-1; tentative D call: TRBD2 (5 bases). V lost 9 bases and J lost 4, with 16 bases in between. Looked up from germline, CDR1 is MNHEY and CDR2 is SMNVEV (reference sequence). This CDR3 spans 14 amino acids.